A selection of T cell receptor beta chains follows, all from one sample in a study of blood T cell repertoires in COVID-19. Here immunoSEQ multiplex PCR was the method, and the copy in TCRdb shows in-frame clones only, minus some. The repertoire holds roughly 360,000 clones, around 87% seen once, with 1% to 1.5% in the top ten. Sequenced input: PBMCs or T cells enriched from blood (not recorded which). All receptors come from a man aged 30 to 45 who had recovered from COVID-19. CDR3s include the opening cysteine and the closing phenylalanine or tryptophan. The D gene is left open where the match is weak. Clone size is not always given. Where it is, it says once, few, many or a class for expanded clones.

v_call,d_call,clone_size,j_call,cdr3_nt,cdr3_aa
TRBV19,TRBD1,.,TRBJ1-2,TGTGCCAGTAGTCAAACGCCGGGACAGGGCTATGGCTACACCTTC,CASSQTPGQGYGYTF
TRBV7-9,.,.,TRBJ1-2,TGTGCCAGCAGCTTATTGGTGCGGGTGGATGGCTACACCTTC,CASSLLVRVDGYTF
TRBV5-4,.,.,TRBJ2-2,TGTGCCAGCAGCCCGAGACAGGACGCGAACACCGGGGAGCTGTTTTTT,CASSPRQDANTGELFF
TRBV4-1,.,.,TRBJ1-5,TGCGCCAGCAGCCAAGATCCTGGGGGCGGCAATCAGCCCCAGCATTTT,CASSQDPGGGNQPQHF
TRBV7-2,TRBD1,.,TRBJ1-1,TGTGCCAGCAGACAGGGACAGGGGGCGACTGAAGCTTTCTTT,CASRQGQGATEAFF
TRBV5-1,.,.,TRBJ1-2,TGCGCCAGCAGCTTGGGTGGGCTCGAGGGCTACACCTTC,CASSLGGLEGYTF
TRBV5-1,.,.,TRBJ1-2,TGCGCCAGCAGCTTAGGACAACTCAACTATGGCTACACCTTC,CASSLGQLNYGYTF
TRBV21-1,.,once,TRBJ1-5,TGTGCCAGCAGCAAAGAAGGAGCCTGCAGCAATCAGCCCCAGCATTTT,CASSKEGACSNQPQHF
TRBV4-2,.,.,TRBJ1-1,TGTGCCAGCAGCCAAGAATCGGTCGATGAAGCTTTCTTT,CASSQESVDEAFF
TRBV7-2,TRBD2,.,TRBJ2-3,TGTGCCAGCAGCTTAGCGCCCGCGGGGGGCACAGATACGCAGTATTTT,CASSLAPAGGTDTQYF
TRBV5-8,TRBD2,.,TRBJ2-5,TGTGCCAGCAGCACCTCTAGCGGGTACCAAGAGACCCAGTACTTC,CASSTSSGYQETQYF
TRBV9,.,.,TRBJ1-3,TGTGCCAGCAGCCCAGCAGGGATCTCTGGAAACACCATATATTTT,CASSPAGISGNTIYF
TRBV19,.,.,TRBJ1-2,TGTGCCACCCCGGTCGTTTATGGCTACACCTTC,CATPVVYGYTF
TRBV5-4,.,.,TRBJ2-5,TGTGCCAGCAGCCCAGTCCGAAAAGAGACCCAGTACTTC,CASSPVRKETQYF
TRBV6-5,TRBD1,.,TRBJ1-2,TGTGCCAGCAGTCCCCCAGGGGACAGGATGCATGGCTACACCTTC,CASSPPGDRMHGYTF
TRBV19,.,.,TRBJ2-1,TGTGCCAGTAGTATCGGCGGCTACAATGAGCAGTTCTTC,CASSIGGYNEQFF
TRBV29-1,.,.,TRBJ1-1,TGCAGCGTTGGCAGGGCGAGTGCTGAAGCTTTCTTT,CSVGRASAEAFF
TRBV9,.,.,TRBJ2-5,TGTGCCAGCAGCGTTACGGACGGGAGGGGGCTCCCCGGGACCCAGTACTTC,CASSVTDGRGLPGTQYF
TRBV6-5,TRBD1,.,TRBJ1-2,TGTGCCAGCAGCCGGGACAGGGACGACGGCTACACCTTC,CASSRDRDDGYTF
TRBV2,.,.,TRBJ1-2,TGTGCCAGCAGTGAAGGGGGCGCGAACTATGGCTACACCTTC,CASSEGGANYGYTF